Listed below are T cell receptor beta chains from one sample, sequenced in a study of T cells in Graves' hyperthyroidism and ophthalmopathy. TCRdb reanalysed the multiplex PCR reads using MiXCR and keeps one entry per CDR3 protein. The table includes around 350,000 distinct CDR3 sequences, about 18% detected once. The sample consisted of blood. Receptor source: a woman between 18 and 30 years old with Graves' hyperthyroidism. CDR3s leave out the opening cysteine and the closing phenylalanine or tryptophan. A D gene is named only where the DNA matches it firmly.

>TRBV7-9|TRBD1
ASSLGQGFYEQY
>TRBV29-1|.
SLQMNTEAF
>TRBV11-2|TRBD1
ASSPDPNWTGGYEQY
>TRBV12-5|.
ASGREGNYGYT
>TRBV6-1|.
ASSQLPSNYGYT
>TRBV6-5|.
ASSLNPTSYYEQY
>TRBV29-1|.
SVGGTSYGYT
>TRBV6-2/TRBV6-3|TRBD1
ASSYPSGRGFNQPQH
>TRBV3-1|.
ASRVGTVDNQPQH
>TRBV7-9|.
ASSLGETNTEAF
>TRBV30|TRBD2
AWRRTGGARYEQY
>TRBV24-1|TRBD2
ATGRTGGKTGELF
>TRBV6-2/TRBV6-3|TRBD1
ASRSRVSPTGQGNGYT
>TRBV6-1|.
ASTQITGLSGYT
>TRBV5-1|TRBD1
ASSLGDRAQPQH
>TRBV5-6|TRBD1
ASSPVSGTGNSYEQY
>TRBV11-2|.
ASSLRPGRRETQY
>TRBV9|.
ASSGGLGENTEAF
>TRBV6-1|.
ASSEAWLYGYT
>TRBV20-1|.
SARSQGINGYT
>TRBV28|TRBD1
AGGDRMDMNTEAF
>TRBV6-5|.
ASSVLRDYGYT
>TRBV7-4|TRBD1
ASSYRRGTGVRNTEAF
>TRBV10-2|.
ASSESQNTEAF
>TRBV28|TRBD1
ASSFTGDPYEQY
>TRBV20-1|.
SARDLVNTEAF
>TRBV6-1|.
ASSEDPGASGNTIY
>TRBV4-1|.
ASSRLIISGNTIY
>TRBV11-1|TRBD1
ASSKAPGQGYYEQY
>TRBV30|.
AWTTNTEAF
>TRBV11-3|.
ASGGPLTGELF